Presented here are 5 T cell receptor beta chains from one specimen sequenced in a study of T-cell reconstitution after alpha-beta-depleted transplantation in children. Using unique molecular identifiers, the investigators prepared the TCRbeta library. TCRdb passed the PCR reads through MiXCR, listing each CDR3 protein once. The table includes 700,000 to 950,000 distinct CDR3 sequences, roughly 15% detected once. Sequences were derived from PBMCs, mostly from graft donor cells, sampled 360 days after TCRalphabeta/CD19-depleted stem cell transplant. The receptors originated from a male patient under 18 who had a stem cell transplant for acute lymphoblastic leukemia, so the T cells may come from the graft donor.

In this sample, this clonotype turned up many times. This chain joins TRBV12-3 or TRBV12-4 and TRBJ2-7; TRBD2 matches at 16 bases. The length of the CDR3 is 16 residues. The trim removed 6 bases at V and 5 bases at J, leaving 7 bases unmatched. The CDR3 DNA follows: TGTGCCAGCAGCTGGGGACTAGCGGGAGGGCTCAACGAGCAGTACTTC. Translating gives CASSWGLAGGLNEQYF.

This clonotype was seen just once. This chain links TRBV11-2 with TRBJ1-2; no clear D gene. CDR3 size: 14 residues. The V end was cut by 2 bases, the J end by 4 bases, with 11 bases between. The germline V gene encodes CDR1 SGHAT and CDR2 FQNNGV. The CDR3 nucleotides are TGTGCCAGCAGCTTATATCGACCGATCTATGGCTACACCTTC. This sequence encodes CASSLYRPIYGYTF.

The chain couples TRBV2 to TRBJ2-2; D unresolved. V lost 1 base to trimming and J lost 1 base, with 7 bases between them. CDR3 size: 15 residues. CDR1 is SNHLY and CDR2 is FYNNEI in the germline V gene. CDR3 sequence (DNA): TGTGCCAGCAGTGAAGGGACGGTGAACACCGGGGAGCTGTTTTTT. Translation: CASSEGTVNTGELFF.

This clonotype was picked up a small number of times. The chain has TRBV5-1 and TRBJ2-7; D unresolved. The length of the CDR3 is 13 residues. Germline CDR1 reads SGHRS; CDR2 reads YFSETQ. V dropped 4 bases and J dropped 4 bases, with 12 bases sitting between them. The CDR3 DNA reads TGCGCCAGCAGCCCAAGGTCACATTACGAGCAGTACTTC. This encodes CASSPRSHYEQYF.

This clonotype was observed many times. The chain is built from TRBV29-1 and TRBJ2-2; 8 bases match TRBD2. The ends lost 3 bases at V and 5 bases at J; junction bases unmatched: 5. CDR1 and CDR2 from the germline V gene are SQVTM and ANQGSEA. The CDR3 covers 14 residues. CDR3 amino acids: CSVDPGGRTGELFF. In nucleotides, the CDR3 is TGCAGCGTTGACCCCGGCGGGAGGACCGGGGAGCTGTTTTTT.